This T cell receptor (beta chain) was sequenced in a study of blood T cell repertoires in COVID-19. Only in-frame clones appear in the TCRdb table, and some are missing; sequencing was by immunoSEQ multiplex PCR. In the table there are around 100,000 clones, about nine tenths of which are singletons. The germline V gene has CDR1 MGHRA and CDR2 YSYEKL. The CDR3 is 14 residues long. Between the trimmed V and J ends, which lost 0 bases and 0 bases, there was a span of 3 bases. The sequenced sample was peripheral blood. The sequence came from a man between 45 and 60 years old with acute or convalescent COVID-19. The chain recombines TRBV4-1 with TRBJ2-1, with no clear D. The CDR3 sequence is CASSQDRSYNEQFF. The CDR3 nucleotides read TGCGCCAGCAGCCAAGATCGCTCCTACAATGAGCAGTTCTTC.